Each of the 6 T cell receptor beta chains below was sequenced from the same sample in a study of cytomegalovirus exposure and HLA in healthy donors. 60 Vbeta and 13 Jbeta primers were used in PCR. Repertoires were generated with immunoSEQ multiplex PCR, while TCRdb's copy carries only in-frame clones and drops some. The sample consists of tens of thousands of clones, around 76% of them appearing once. Sequences were obtained from PBMCs. These receptors came from a man aged 25-40 years in good health and CMV-seronegative.

This clone occurred once. The gene calls are TRBV12-5 and TRBJ1-2; D gene ambiguous. The CDR3 has 13 amino acids. Between the trimmed V and J ends, which lost 0 bases and 4 bases, there was a span of 6 bases. Germline assignment: CDR1 LGHNT and CDR2 FRNRAP. The CDR3 spells CASGLVLSYGYTF. The CDR3 nucleotides read TGTGCTAGTGGTTTGGTACTAAGCTATGGCTACACCTTC. The full variable domain, rest sourced from reference TRBV12-5 and TRBJ1-2, is DARVTQTPRHKVTEMGQEVTMRCQPILGHNTVFWYRQTMMQGLELLAYFRNRAPLDDSGMPKDRFSAEMPDATLATLKIQPSEPRDSAVYFCASGLVLSYGYTFGSGTRLTVV.

This chain links TRBV9 with TRBJ2-5, with 9 bases lining up with TRBD1. The end of the DNA is better explained by TRBJ2-7, so the J call may be wrong. CDR3 length: 13 amino acids. Germline CDR1 is SGDLS and CDR2 is YYNGEE. CDR3 protein: CASSGTGAYEQYF. The CDR3 region has the DNA TGTGCCAGCAGCGGGACAGGGGCGTACGAGCAGTACTTC.

The V and J genes are TRBV5-4 and TRBJ2-2; 8 positions match TRBD1. V was pared by 3 bases and J by 6 bases, with 4 bases of the junction left unmatched. CDR1 is SGHNT and CDR2 is YYREEE in the germline V gene (reference sequence). The CDR3 consists of 14 residues. CDR3: CASSSWTGPGELFF. The DNA of the CDR3 is TGTGCCAGCAGCTCCTGGACAGGGCCCGGGGAGCTGTTTTTT.

The chain uses TRBV15 and TRBJ1-4, with 9 bases aligning to TRBD1. V lost 0 bases to trimming and J lost 5 bases; unmatched junction nucleotides: 7. The CDR3 length is 17 residues. Germline CDR1 reads LNHNV; CDR2 reads YYDKDF (reference sequence). The CDR3 is CATSRDPPGTGNEKLFF. CDR3 bases: TGTGCCACCAGCAGAGACCCCCCCGGGACAGGGAATGAAAAACTGTTTTTT. Together with reference TRBV15 and TRBJ1-4, the CDR3 gives the full variable domain: DAMVIQNPRYQVTQFGKPVTLSCSQTLNHNVMYWYQQKSSQAPKLLFHYYDKDFNNEADTPDNFQSRRPNTSFCFLDIRSPGLGDTAMYLCATSRDPPGTGNEKLFFGSGTQLSVL.

This clone was detected only once. This sequence joins TRBV5-4 and TRBJ2-1, with TRBD2 matching over 12 bases. Germline V lookup: CDR1 SGHNT, CDR2 YYREEE (reference sequence). The CDR3 extends over 16 amino acids. V trimming: 4 bases; J trimming: 6 bases; junction bases outside the gene matches: 8. The CDR3 nucleotides are TGTGCCAGCAGCCCCGGACTAGCGGGAAGTCTCAATGAGCAGTTCTTC. This gives the protein CASSPGLAGSLNEQFF.

J is TRBJ1-3 and V is TRBV9; D remains ambiguous. V dropped 1 base and J dropped 1 base, with 6 bases sitting between them. The CDR3 runs 14 residues. The germline gives CDR1 SGDLS, CDR2 YYNGEE. The CDR3 DNA reads TGTGCCAGCAGCGTAACGAGGTCTGGAAACACCATATATTTT. It codes for CASSVTRSGNTIYF.